This T cell receptor beta chain was recovered during a study of shared clonotypes between healthy human individuals (TCRdb year 2020). Regarding the complete study: The cohort included a few men and a couple of women between 18 and 49 years of age. For each donor, three plates each were used for CD4 naive and CD4 memory, two plates were used for CD8 naive, and one plate was used for CD8 memory. To estimate repertoire size and how much clonotype sharing occurs between individuals, the study deeply sequenced the blood TCR repertoires of roughly 5 healthy adults. Libraries were prepared and TCR repertoires were sequenced by different laboratories using diverse techniques, in order to increase sequencing depth and limit assay-specific biases. Leukapheresis yielded between about 0.9 and 9.5 billion PBMCs per donor.

Healthy HIV-negative adults with no recently reported acute infections or vaccinations were included as donors. Every donor was a Caucasian adult residing in Nashville, Tennessee, USA. CD4+ T cells were enriched by magnetic negative selection, after which naive cells were positively selected on CD45RA and the negative fraction was taken as the memory subset. After blood collection by leukapheresis, PBMCs were isolated using Ficoll-Histopaque density gradient centrifugation and then cryopreserved in the vapor phase of liquid nitrogen. Purity and quantity of every magnetically sorted T cell population were checked by analytical flow cytometry. Genomic DNA was isolated from every sorted fraction and measured by UV absorbance on a Nanodrop 2000c. Using the deep immunoSEQ assay, multiplex PCR amplified TCR CDR3 regions from genomic DNA. Genomic DNA extracted from each cell subset was distributed evenly over all wells of several immunoSEQ 96-well plates, and each plate served as one replicate. For sorted subsets, approximately 210 ng of genomic DNA, equivalent to some 33,000 T cell genomes, went into each replicate PCR. Purified libraries were measured with a Qubit 3.0 fluorometer, size-checked on a Bioanalyzer 2100, and measured again with the KAPA Library Quantification kit. Every immunoSEQ 96-well plate was sequenced on a dedicated single-read 150-cycle Illumina NextSeq 550 flow cell. The paper's data handling went like this. Because only junctional sequences without quality scores were contained in the immunoSEQ output, filtering matching that applied to full-length reads could not be performed. Sequences were annotated with PyIR, a Python wrapper for IgBLAST v1.9, using IMGT germline references to assign V/J genes and CDR3. Reads were filtered out if the reads had weak V/J assignments (E-value above 1e-6), no CDR3, stop codons, out-of-frame junctions, or ambiguous translated residues. V3J clonotypes were defined as sequences sharing an identical inferred V gene, J gene, and CDR3 amino acid sequence. Percentage overlap between repertoires was calculated by dividing the number of shared unique clonotypes by the size of the smaller repertoire. Richness of each repertoire was evaluated using RTK rarefaction, the Chao1 estimator, and Recon v2.1 estimates of unobserved clonotypes. Generation probabilities for all TCRbeta clonotypes obtained by the gDNA method from a handful of donors were computed using OLGA. TCRdb took over this immuneACCESS table, retaining in-frame rearrangements with V and J assigned. Such tables are incomplete; in checked studies, under half of the missing clones stem from an unresolved V gene, and the remainder is unexplained. V and J calls and clone size are those listed in that table; D and trimming were worked out from the DNA. Within this sample are more than 2 million clones, with over 85% of them counted one time only. The ten largest clones capture approximately 0.13% of the sample.

Comments on this clone: Its specific antigen is unknown. No much larger clonotype is one base removed from it; base qualities were not supplied.

The paper as a whole reports these results and caveats: Because the study included a small number of donors, the genetic and exposure-history diversity represented was limited. Sampling was restricted to blood, and TCR repertoires in tissues likely differ from the TCR repertoires found in blood. Based on pairwise subsampling, the degree of clonotype sharing among donors was expected to be affected by sequencing depth. Clonotypes shared by all four sorted-subset donors showed higher generation probabilities than non-shared clonotypes. Even with the large sequencing depth, rarefaction of the sorted-subset datasets indicated that sequencing was incomplete. Sharing across a few donors was observed for roughly 5.4% of naive CD4, over 3% of naive CD8, 2.3% of memory CD4, and around 0.42% of memory CD8 clonotypes. Larger estimated clonotype richness was generally found for naive subsets than for memory subsets.

V is trimmed back by 4 bases and J by 10 bases, and the junction contains 17 bases that no gene match accounts for. Spanning cysteine to phenylalanine, the CDR3 consists of 18 amino acids. This entry keeps only the CDR3 DNA: 54 bases, framed from base 1. CDR1 and CDR2 were assigned from the germline V gene as KGHSH and LQKENI. The sequencing input was naive CD4+ T cells sorted from blood. The sample's cell subset or site label is to be understood as: CD45RA+ positively selected. The origin of this receptor is a man aged 18 to 29 in good health. The sequence links TRBV18 to TRBJ1-6, and 9 junction bases match TRBD1. The nucleotide sequence is TGTGCCAGCTCACTGTACCGGGACAGGGAACGAGTATACTCACCCCTCCACTTT. It translates to CASSLYRDRERVYSPLHF. Reference TRBV18 and TRBJ1-6 genes cover what lies past the CDR3, so the full variable domain is NAGVMQNPRHLVRRRGQEARLRCSPMKGHSHVYWYRQLPEEGLKFMVYLQKENIIDESGMPKERFSAEFPKEGPSILRIQQVVRGDSAAYFCASSLYRDRERVYSPLHFGNGTRLTVT.